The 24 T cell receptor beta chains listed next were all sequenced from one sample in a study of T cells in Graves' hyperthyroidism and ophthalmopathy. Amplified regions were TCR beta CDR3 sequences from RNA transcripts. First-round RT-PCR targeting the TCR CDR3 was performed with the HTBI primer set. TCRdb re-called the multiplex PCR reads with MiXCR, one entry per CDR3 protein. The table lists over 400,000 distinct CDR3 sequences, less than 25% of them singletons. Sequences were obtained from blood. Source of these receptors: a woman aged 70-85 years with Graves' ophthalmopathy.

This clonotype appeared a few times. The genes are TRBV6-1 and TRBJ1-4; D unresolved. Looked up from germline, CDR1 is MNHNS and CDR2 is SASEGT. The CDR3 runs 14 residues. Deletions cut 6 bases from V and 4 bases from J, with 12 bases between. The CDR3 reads CASSPRADNEKLFF. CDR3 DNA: TGTGCCAGCAGCCCAAGGGCAGATAATGAAAAACTGTTTTTT.

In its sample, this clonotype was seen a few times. In DNA, the CDR3 is TGTGCCAGCAGTTTAGTAAGGGGGAGGACTGAAGCTTTCTTT. Its translation: CASSLVRGRTEAFF. The chain couples TRBV27 to TRBJ1-1, with D perhaps matching TRBD1 (6 bases). This CDR3 comprises 14 residues. Germline loops: CDR1 MNHEY, CDR2 SMNVEV (reference sequence). Between the trimmed V and J ends, which lost 2 bases and 5 bases, there was a span of 12 bases.

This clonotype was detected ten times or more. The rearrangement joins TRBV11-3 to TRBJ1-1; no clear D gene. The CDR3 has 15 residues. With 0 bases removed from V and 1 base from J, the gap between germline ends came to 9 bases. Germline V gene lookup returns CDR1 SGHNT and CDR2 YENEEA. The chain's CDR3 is CASSLDFGGNTEAFF. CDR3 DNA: TGTGCCAGCAGCTTAGATTTTGGAGGGAACACTGAAGCTTTCTTT.

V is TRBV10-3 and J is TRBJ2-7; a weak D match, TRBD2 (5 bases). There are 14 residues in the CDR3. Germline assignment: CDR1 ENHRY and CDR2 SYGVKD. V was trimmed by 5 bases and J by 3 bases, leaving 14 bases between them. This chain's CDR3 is CAISPDFPIYEQYF. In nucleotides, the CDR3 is TGTGCCATCAGTCCGGACTTTCCGATCTACGAGCAGTACTTC.

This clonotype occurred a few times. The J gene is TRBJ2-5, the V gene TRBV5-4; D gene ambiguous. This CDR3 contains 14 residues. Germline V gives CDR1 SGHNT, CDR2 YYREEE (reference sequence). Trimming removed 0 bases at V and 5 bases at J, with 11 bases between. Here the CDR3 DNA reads TGTGCCAGCAGCTTGGGTCCCGACGTGGAGACCCAGTACTTC. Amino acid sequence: CASSLGPDVETQYF.

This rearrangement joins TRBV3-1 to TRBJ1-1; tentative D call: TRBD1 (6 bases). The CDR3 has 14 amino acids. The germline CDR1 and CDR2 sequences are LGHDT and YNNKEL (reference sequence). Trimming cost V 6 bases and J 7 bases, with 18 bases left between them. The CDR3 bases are TGTGCCAGCAGTCGGCAGGGACAAGGGATTGAAGCTTTCTTT. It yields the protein CASSRQGQGIEAFF.

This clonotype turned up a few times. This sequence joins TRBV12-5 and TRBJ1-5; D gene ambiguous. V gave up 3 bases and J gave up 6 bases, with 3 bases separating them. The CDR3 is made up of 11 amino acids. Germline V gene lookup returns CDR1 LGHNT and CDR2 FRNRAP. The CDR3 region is CASGFFQPQHF. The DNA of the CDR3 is TGTGCTAGTGGTTTTTTTCAGCCCCAGCATTTT.

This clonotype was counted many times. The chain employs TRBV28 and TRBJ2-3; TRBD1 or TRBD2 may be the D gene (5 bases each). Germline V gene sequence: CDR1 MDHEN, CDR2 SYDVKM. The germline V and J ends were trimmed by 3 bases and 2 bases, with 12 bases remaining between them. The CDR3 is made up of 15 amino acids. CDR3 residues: CASSFQGRPTDTQYF. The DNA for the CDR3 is TGTGCCAGCAGTTTCCAGGGACGGCCCACAGATACGCAGTATTTT.

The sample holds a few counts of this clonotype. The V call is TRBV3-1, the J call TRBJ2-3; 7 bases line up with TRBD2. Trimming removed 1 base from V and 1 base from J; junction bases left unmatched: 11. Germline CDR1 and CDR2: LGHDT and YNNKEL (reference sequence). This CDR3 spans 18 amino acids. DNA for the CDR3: TGTGCCAGCAGCCAAGGTGGGGCTAGCGGACCGCGCACAGATACGCAGTATTTT. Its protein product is CASSQGGASGPRTDTQYF.

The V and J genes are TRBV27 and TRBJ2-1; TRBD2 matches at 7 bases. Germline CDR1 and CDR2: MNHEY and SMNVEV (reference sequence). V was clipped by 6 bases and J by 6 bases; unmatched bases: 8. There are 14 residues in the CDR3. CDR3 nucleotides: TGTGCCAGCAGGTCGACTAGCAGAGGCAATGAGCAGTTCTTC. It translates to CASRSTSRGNEQFF.

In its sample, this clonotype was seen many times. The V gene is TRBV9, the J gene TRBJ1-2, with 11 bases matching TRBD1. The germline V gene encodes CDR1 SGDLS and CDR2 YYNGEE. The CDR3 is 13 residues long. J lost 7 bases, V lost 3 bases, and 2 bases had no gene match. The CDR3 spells CASSEGTGGGYTF. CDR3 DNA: TGTGCCAGCAGCGAGGGGACAGGGGGTGGCTACACCTTC.

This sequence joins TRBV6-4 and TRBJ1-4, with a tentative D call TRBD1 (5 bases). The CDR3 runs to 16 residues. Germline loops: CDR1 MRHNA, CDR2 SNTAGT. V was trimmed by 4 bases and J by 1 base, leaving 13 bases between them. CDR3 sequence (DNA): TGTGCCAGCAGTGTCCAGGGTTTGCAAACTAATGAAAAACTGTTTTTT. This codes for CASSVQGLQTNEKLFF.

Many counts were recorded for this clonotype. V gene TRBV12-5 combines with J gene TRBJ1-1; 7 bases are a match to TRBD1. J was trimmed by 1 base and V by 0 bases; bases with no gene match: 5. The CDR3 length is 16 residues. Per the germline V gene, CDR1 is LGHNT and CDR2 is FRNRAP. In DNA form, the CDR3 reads TGTGCTAGTGGTTTGGTCCTAGGGGGCCCGAACACTGAAGCTTTCTTT. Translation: CASGLVLGGPNTEAFF.

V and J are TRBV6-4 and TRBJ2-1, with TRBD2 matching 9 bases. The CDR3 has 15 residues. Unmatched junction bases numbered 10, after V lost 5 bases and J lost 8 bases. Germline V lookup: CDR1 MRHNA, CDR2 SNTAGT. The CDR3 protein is CASSRLAAPGDEQFF. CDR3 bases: TGTGCCAGCAGTAGACTAGCGGCCCCGGGGGATGAGCAGTTCTTC.

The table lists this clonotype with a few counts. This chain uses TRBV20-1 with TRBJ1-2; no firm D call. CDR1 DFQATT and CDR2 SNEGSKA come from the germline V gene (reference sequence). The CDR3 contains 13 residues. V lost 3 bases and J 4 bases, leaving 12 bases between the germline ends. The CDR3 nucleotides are TGCAGTGCTAGTGGGGAGGGTGGCTATGGCTACACCTTC. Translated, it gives CSASGEGGYGYTF.

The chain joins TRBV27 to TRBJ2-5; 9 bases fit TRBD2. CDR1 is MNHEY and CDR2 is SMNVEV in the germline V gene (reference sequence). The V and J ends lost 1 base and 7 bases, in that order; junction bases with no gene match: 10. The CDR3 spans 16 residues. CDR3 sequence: CASSLLAGDPRGTQYF. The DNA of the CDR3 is TGTGCCAGCAGTTTATTAGCGGGGGACCCTCGGGGGACCCAGTACTTC.

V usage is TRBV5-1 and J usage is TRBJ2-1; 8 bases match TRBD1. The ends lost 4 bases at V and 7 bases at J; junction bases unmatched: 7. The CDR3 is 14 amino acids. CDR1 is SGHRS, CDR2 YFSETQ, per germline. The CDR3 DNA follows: TGCGCCAGCAGCAGGGACAGGAACCTGAATGAGCAGTTCTTC. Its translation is CASSRDRNLNEQFF.

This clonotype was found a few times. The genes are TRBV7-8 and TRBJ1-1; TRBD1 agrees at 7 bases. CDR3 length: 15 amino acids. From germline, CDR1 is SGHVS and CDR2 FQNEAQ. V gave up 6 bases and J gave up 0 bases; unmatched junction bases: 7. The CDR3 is CASSPRGGLNTEAFF. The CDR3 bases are TGTGCCAGCAGTCCCAGGGGGGGGCTGAACACTGAAGCTTTCTTT.

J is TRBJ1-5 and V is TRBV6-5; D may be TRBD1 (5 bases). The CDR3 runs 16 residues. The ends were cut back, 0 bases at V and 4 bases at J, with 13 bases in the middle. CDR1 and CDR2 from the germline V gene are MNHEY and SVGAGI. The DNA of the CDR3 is TGTGCCAGCAGTTACTCCGCCTCAGGGCGGAATCAGCCCCAGCATTTT. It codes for CASSYSASGRNQPQHF.

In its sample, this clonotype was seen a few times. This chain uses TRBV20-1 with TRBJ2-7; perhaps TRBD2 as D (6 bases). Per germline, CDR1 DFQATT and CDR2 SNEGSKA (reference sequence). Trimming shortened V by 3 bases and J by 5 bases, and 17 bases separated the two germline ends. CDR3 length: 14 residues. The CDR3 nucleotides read TGCAGTGCTAGGGGGGGAGCCAGTTCACACGAGCAGTACTTC. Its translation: CSARGGASSHEQYF.

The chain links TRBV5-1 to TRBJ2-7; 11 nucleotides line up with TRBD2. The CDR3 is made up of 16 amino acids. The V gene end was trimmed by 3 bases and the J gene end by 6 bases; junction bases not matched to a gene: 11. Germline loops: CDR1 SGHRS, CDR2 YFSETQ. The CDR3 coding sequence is TGCGCCAGCAGCTCTCTAGCGGGAGGAGCCCTAGGCGAGCAGTACTTC. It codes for CASSSLAGGALGEQYF.

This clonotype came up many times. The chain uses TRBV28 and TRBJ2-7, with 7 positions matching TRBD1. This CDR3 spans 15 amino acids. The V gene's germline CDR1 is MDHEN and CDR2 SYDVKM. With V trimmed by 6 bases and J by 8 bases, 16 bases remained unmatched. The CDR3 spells CASSPDLGPTGKQYF. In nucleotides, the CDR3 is TGTGCCAGCAGCCCCGATTTGGGCCCGACAGGGAAGCAGTACTTC. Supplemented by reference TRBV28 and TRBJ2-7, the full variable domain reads DVKVTQSSRYLVKRTGEKVFLECVQDMDHENMFWYRQDPGLGLRLIYFSYDVKMKEKGDIPEGYSVSREKKERFSLILESASTNQTSMYLCASSPDLGPTGKQYFGPGTRLTVT.

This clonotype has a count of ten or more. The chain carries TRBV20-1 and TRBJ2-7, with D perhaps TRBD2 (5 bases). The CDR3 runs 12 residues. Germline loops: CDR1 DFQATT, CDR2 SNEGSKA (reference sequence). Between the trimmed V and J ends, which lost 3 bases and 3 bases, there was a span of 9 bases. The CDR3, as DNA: TGCAGTGCTAGCGCCGGGAACTACGAGCAGTACTTC. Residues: CSASAGNYEQYF.

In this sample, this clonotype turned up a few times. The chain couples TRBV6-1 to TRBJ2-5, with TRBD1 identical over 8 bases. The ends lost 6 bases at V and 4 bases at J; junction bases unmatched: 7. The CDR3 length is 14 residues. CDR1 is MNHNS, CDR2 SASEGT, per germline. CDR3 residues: CASRLTGAGETQYF. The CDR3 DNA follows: TGTGCCAGCAGGCTGACAGGGGCGGGAGAGACCCAGTACTTC.